These 23 T cell receptor beta chains were all obtained from the same sample, sequenced in a study of shared clonotypes between healthy human individuals. Using immunoSEQ multiplex PCR, the repertoire was profiled, and TCRdb retains in-frame clones only, with some absent. The table includes roughly 1 million clones, 60% to 80% detected once. Sequences were obtained from memory CD4+ T cells sorted from blood. Subset reported: CD45RA-negative fraction. These receptors were taken from a man aged 18 to 35 in good health.

Concerning this clone itself: In the same sample, other DNA sequences code for this CDR3. The chain is built from TRBV7-2 and TRBJ2-1; D might be TRBD1 or TRBD2, each matching 5 bases. In germline, CDR1 is SGHTA, CDR2 FQGNSA. V lost 2 bases, J lost 7 bases, and 15 bases lay in between. The CDR3 covers 15 residues. CDR3 DNA sequence: TGTGCCAGCAGCTTAAGGCAGGGAGTGAGAAATGAGCAGTTCTTC. As protein: CASSLRQGVRNEQFF. Together with reference TRBV7-2 and TRBJ2-1, the CDR3 gives the full variable domain: GAGVSQSPSNKVTEKGKDVELRCDPISGHTALYWYRQSLGQGLEFLIYFQGNSAPDKSGLPSDRFSAERTGGSVSTLTIQRTQQEDSAVYLCASSLRQGVRNEQFFGPGTRLTVL.

V usage is TRBV6-1 and J usage is TRBJ2-7; no reliable D call. CDR3 length: 13 residues. Trimming stripped 4 bases from V and 4 bases from J, with 11 bases between. The germline V gene has CDR1 MNHNS and CDR2 SASEGT. The CDR3 sequence is CASSVDFQYEQYF. The DNA of the CDR3 is TGTGCCAGCAGTGTCGACTTCCAATACGAGCAGTACTTC.

The chain is built from TRBV7-9 and TRBJ2-1; 8 bases are shared with TRBD2. V lost 7 bases and J lost 9; bases outside the gene matches: 11. The CDR3 runs to 14 residues. From germline, CDR1 is SEHNR and CDR2 FQNEAQ (reference sequence). CDR3 nucleotides: TGTGCCAGCACCCAAAGGAGCGGGAGAGGTGAGCAGTTCTTC. Protein product: CASTQRSGRGEQFF.

The genes are TRBV11-2 and TRBJ2-1; 7 bases are a match to TRBD2. The CDR3 spans 18 residues. The germline gives CDR1 SGHAT, CDR2 FQNNGV. Losses at the gene ends were 2 bases for V and 7 bases for J; bases not matched to a gene: 17. The CDR3 sequence is CASSLPDLWAGEGNEQFF. Here the CDR3 DNA reads TGTGCCAGCAGCTTACCCGATTTATGGGCGGGAGAGGGGAATGAGCAGTTCTTC.

This sequence joins TRBV5-4 and TRBJ1-4; possible D gene TRBD1, 6 bases. Trimming removed 0 bases from V and 5 bases from J, with 14 bases in between. CDR3 size: 16 residues. Looked up from germline, CDR1 is SGHNT and CDR2 is YYREEE (reference sequence). CDR3 bases: TGTGCCAGCAGCTTGGGGCAGGGGAGGGGGAATGAAAAACTGTTTTTT. Its protein product is CASSLGQGRGNEKLFF.

This clone was picked up a small number of times. The J gene is TRBJ1-6, the V gene TRBV2, with D unclear. CDR3 length: 12 amino acids. Trimming pared 7 bases from V and 1 base from J, leaving 2 bases between. Germline CDR1 is SNHLY and CDR2 is FYNNEI. The CDR3 DNA follows: TGTGCCAGCATATCCTATAATTCACCCCTCCACTTT. This gives the protein CASISYNSPLHF.

This clone appeared a single time. A far larger clone is off by one base, so a read error is likely. Other DNA sequences in this sample translate to the same CDR3. V and J are TRBV27 and TRBJ2-5; 10 bases line up with TRBD1. The V and J ends lost 5 bases and 5 bases, in that order; junction bases with no gene match: 8. Germline V CDR1 and CDR2: MNHEY, SMNVEV (reference sequence). The CDR3 is 15 amino acids. Here the CDR3 reads CASSIGQGVRETQYF. For the CDR3, the DNA is TGTGCCAGCAGTATTGGACAGGGGGTACGGGAGACCCAGTACTTC.

Only a few counts were recorded for this clone. This chain uses TRBV19 with TRBJ1-6; 7 positions match TRBD1. This CDR3 contains 15 residues. Germline lookup yields CDR1 LNHDA and CDR2 SQIVND (reference sequence). Losses at the gene ends were 4 bases for V and 6 bases for J; bases not matched to a gene: 6. This CDR3 reads CASSTGTAFNSPLHF. The CDR3 DNA reads as TGTGCCAGTAGTACCGGGACAGCCTTTAATTCACCCCTCCACTTT.

Concerning this clone: This same CDR3 is encoded by further DNA sequences in the sample. The chain couples TRBV7-2 to TRBJ2-7; D gene unclear. V was clipped by 5 bases and J by 4 bases, with 6 bases between them. From germline, CDR1 is SGHTA and CDR2 FQGNSA. This CDR3 spans 11 amino acids. The CDR3 here is CASSPAYEQYF. CDR3 DNA: TGTGCCAGCAGCCCCGCTTACGAGCAGTACTTC.

Only a few counts were recorded for this clone. The gene calls are TRBV30 and TRBJ2-4, with a possible D match to TRBD1 (6 bases). Germline CDR1 and CDR2: GTSNPN and SVGIG (reference sequence). Trimming shortened V by 4 bases and J by 13 bases, and 23 bases separated the two germline ends. This CDR3 contains 14 residues. CDR3 bases: TGTGCCTGGACTCTGGACGGGACATGGGATAGACAGTACTTC. Its translation is CAWTLDGTWDRQYF.

The rearrangement uses TRBV19 and TRBJ2-1; 12 bases fit TRBD2. Trimming at V came to 0 bases and at J to 4 bases, leaving 7 bases not matched to a gene. The CDR3 length is 18 residues. Germline CDR1 and CDR2: LNHDA and SQIVND (reference sequence). CDR3 residues: CASSIDPPGTSGYNEQFF. For the CDR3, the DNA is TGTGCCAGTAGTATAGACCCCCCCGGGACTAGCGGGTACAATGAGCAGTTCTTC.

The chain carries TRBV5-6 and TRBJ2-3; TRBD2 agrees at 11 bases. Germline CDR1 and CDR2: SGHDT and YYEEEE. The length of the CDR3 is 14 residues. The junction had 5 bases not matched to a gene; V was cut back by 4 bases and J by 7 bases. CDR3 amino acids: CASSRTSGSNTQYF. The CDR3 bases are TGTGCCAGCAGCCGTACTAGCGGGAGTAATACGCAGTATTTT.

This clone appeared once. The same CDR3 is also encoded by other DNA sequences in this sample. The V and J genes are TRBV2 and TRBJ2-5; D remains unclear. The ends were cut back, 2 bases at V and 5 bases at J, with 6 bases in the middle. Germline CDR1 and CDR2: SNHLY and FYNNEI. This CDR3 has 12 residues. CDR3 sequence: CASSELRETQYF. DNA of the CDR3: TGTGCCAGCAGTGAACTCAGGGAGACCCAGTACTTC.

The chain recombines TRBV6-5 with TRBJ1-3; D gene unclear. The CDR3 is 15 residues long. Trimming stripped 7 bases from V and 0 bases from J, with 13 bases between. Germline V lookup: CDR1 MNHEY, CDR2 SVGAGI. DNA for the CDR3: TGTGCCAGCATAAGGTCTGCCGTCTCTGGAAACACCATATATTTT. Amino acid sequence: CASIRSAVSGNTIYF.

This clone was counted a few times. This chain's CDR3 is CASTKVVANQPQHF. DNA of the CDR3: TGTGCCAGCACCAAGGTTGTTGCCAATCAGCCCCAGCATTTT. The chain has TRBV2 and TRBJ1-5; D remains ambiguous. The germline V and J ends were trimmed by 7 bases and 3 bases, with 13 bases remaining between them. The CDR3 is 14 residues long. Germline loops: CDR1 SNHLY, CDR2 FYNNEI. Based on the CDR3 plus reference TRBV2 and TRBJ1-5, the full variable domain is EPEVTQTPSHQVTQMGQEVILRCVPISNHLYFYWYRQILGQKVEFLVSFYNNEISEKSEIFDDQFSVERPDGSNFTLKIRSTKLEDSAMYFCASTKVVANQPQHFGDGTRLSIL.

In regard to this clone: Other DNA variants within this sample encode the same CDR3. The gene calls are TRBV19 and TRBJ1-1; D is unresolved. Between the trimmed V and J ends, which lost 3 bases and 0 bases, there was a span of 8 bases. The CDR3 length is 14 residues. The germline CDR1 and CDR2 sequences are LNHDA and SQIVND (reference sequence). Here the CDR3 DNA reads TGTGCCAGTAGTATCCCTGGCCTGAACACTGAAGCTTTCTTT. Residues: CASSIPGLNTEAFF. Based on the CDR3 plus reference TRBV19 and TRBJ1-1, the full variable domain is DGGITQSPKYLFRKEGQNVTLSCEQNLNHDAMYWYRQDPGQGLRLIYYSQIVNDFQKGDIAEGYSVSREKKESFPLTVTSAQKNPTAFYLCASSIPGLNTEAFFGQGTRLTVV.

This sequence joins TRBV2 and TRBJ2-3, with 7 positions matching TRBD2. The trim removed 5 bases at V and 10 bases at J, leaving 12 bases unmatched. CDR3 length equals 14 residues. Germline loops: CDR1 SNHLY, CDR2 FYNNEI. The CDR3 coding sequence is TGTGCCAGCAGTAGGGAAAGGATGGGGGGGTCGCAGTATTTT. Protein: CASSRERMGGSQYF.

The chain employs TRBV10-3 and TRBJ2-7, with 7 bases matching TRBD1. In germline, CDR1 is ENHRY, CDR2 SYGVKD. V shed 3 bases and J 2 bases; nucleotides not matched to a gene: 7. The CDR3 has 15 amino acids. DNA of the CDR3: TGTGCCATCAGTGATCCCCTAGACAGGGCCTACGAGCAGTACTTC. It translates to CAISDPLDRAYEQYF.

This chain connects TRBV5-1 to TRBJ2-7; a weak D match, TRBD1 (6 bases). Germline V gene data show CDR1 as SGHRS and CDR2 as YFSETQ. V gave up 2 bases and J gave up 7 bases, with 13 bases separating them. This CDR3 comprises 13 residues. CDR3 DNA: TGCGCCAGCAGCTTCCAAACAGGGAGAGAGCAGTACTTC. It specifies CASSFQTGREQYF.

The chain carries TRBV6-6 and TRBJ2-5; D is possibly TRBD1 (6 bases). Trimming left V 1 base short and J 5 bases short, with 8 bases between. The germline CDR1 and CDR2 sequences are MNHNY and SVGAGI (reference sequence). CDR3 length: 13 amino acids. CDR3 residues: CASSYLGAETQYF. As DNA, the CDR3 is TGTGCCAGCAGTTACTTGGGGGCCGAGACCCAGTACTTC.

Note on this clone: This sample also contains other DNA sequences that code for the same CDR3. The chain couples TRBV2 to TRBJ2-7; the D gene is possibly TRBD1 (5 bases). Trimming removed 6 bases from V and 0 bases from J, with 6 bases in between. Looked up from germline, CDR1 is SNHLY and CDR2 is FYNNEI. The CDR3 consists of 12 residues. The CDR3 DNA reads as TGTGCCAGCAGGGACAACTCCTACGAGCAGTACTTC. Protein: CASRDNSYEQYF.

This clone showed up just once. This sequence may be a read error, since a much larger clone differs from it by one base. The chain is built from TRBV2 and TRBJ2-3; D gene unclear. The CDR3 consists of 12 residues. V lost 7 bases, J lost 1 base, and 6 bases lay in between. From germline, CDR1 is SNHLY and CDR2 FYNNEI. CDR3 in amino acids: CASNRGTDTQYF. The CDR3 DNA follows: TGTGCCAGCAACAGAGGCACAGATACGCAGTATTTT. Filled out from reference TRBV2 and TRBJ2-3, the complete variable domain reads EPEVTQTPSHQVTQMGQEVILRCVPISNHLYFYWYRQILGQKVEFLVSFYNNEISEKSEIFDDQFSVERPDGSNFTLKIRSTKLEDSAMYFCASNRGTDTQYFGPGTRLTVL.

The chain recombines TRBV6-4 with TRBJ2-3; 8 bases are shared with TRBD2. The CDR3 runs 14 residues. Trimming took 4 bases from V and 2 from J; bases not matched to a gene: 2. Germline V gene sequence: CDR1 MRHNA, CDR2 SNTAGT. In DNA, the CDR3 is TGTGCCAGCAGTGCGGGGGGGATCACAGATACGCAGTATTTT. This sequence encodes CASSAGGITDTQYF.